This is a list of T cell receptor beta chains from one sample in a study of cytomegalovirus exposure and HLA in healthy donors. The repertoire was sequenced with immunoSEQ multiplex PCR; TCRdb's copy has only in-frame clones and lacks some. The table records about 64,000 clones, around 77% of them present only once. Material for sequencing was PBMCs. The receptors shown here come from a male donor in good health and CMV-seropositive. Each CDR3 is given with its conserved first and last residue. The D gene is left open where the match is weak. For some rows the clone size is stated as once, few or many, or as a class when expanded; others skip it.

V: TRBV6-6; D: .; size: few; J: TRBJ2-1; DNA: TGTGCCAGCAGTAATCAGGGCGGGGCCTACAATGAGCAGTTCTTC; CDR3: CASSNQGGAYNEQFF
V: TRBV9; D: .; size: .; J: TRBJ1-1; DNA: TGTGCCAGCAGCGTAGGAACTAATCGGGCTGAAGCTTTCTTT; CDR3: CASSVGTNRAEAFF
V: TRBV2; D: .; size: .; J: TRBJ2-7; DNA: TGTGCCAGCAGTGACACACCCCAAATGACAGATTCTTACTACGAGCAGTACTTC; CDR3: CASSDTPQMTDSYYEQYF
V: TRBV6-5; D: .; size: .; J: TRBJ1-4; DNA: TGTGCCAGCAGTTACATCAGGGGCCGGGTCGAAAAACTGTTTTTT; CDR3: CASSYIRGRVEKLFF
V: TRBV7-3; D: TRBD1; size: .; J: TRBJ1-2; DNA: TGTGCCAGCAGCTTAGGGACAGGGGGTAGTGGCTACACCTTC; CDR3: CASSLGTGGSGYTF
V: TRBV4-3; D: .; size: once; J: TRBJ1-5; DNA: TGCGCCAGCAGCCAAGATCCAGGTAATCAGCCCCAGCATTTT; CDR3: CASSQDPGNQPQHF
V: TRBV2; D: .; size: .; J: TRBJ1-1; DNA: TGTGCCAGCAGTGCACAGGCGAACACTGAAGCTTTCTTT; CDR3: CASSAQANTEAFF
V: TRBV4-3; D: .; size: .; J: TRBJ1-2; DNA: TGCGCCAGCAGCCAAGATGTGGCAGGCTATGGCTACACCTTC; CDR3: CASSQDVAGYGYTF
V: TRBV19; D: TRBD1; size: once; J: TRBJ1-5; DNA: TGTGCCACCGGGGGGACAGGGGGCGCGAATCAGCCCCAGCATTTT; CDR3: CATGGTGGANQPQHF
V: TRBV6-5; D: TRBD2; size: .; J: TRBJ2-3; DNA: TGTGCCAGCAGTTCCCCCCAGCGGGGTACGCAGTATTTT; CDR3: CASSSPQRGTQYF
V: TRBV29-1; D: .; size: few; J: TRBJ2-1; DNA: TGCAGCGTTGCCTGGACAGATTACAATGAGCAGTTCTTC; CDR3: CSVAWTDYNEQFF
V: TRBV5-4; D: TRBD1; size: .; J: TRBJ1-2; DNA: TGTGCCAGCCAACCACAGGGGCTCATCTATGGCTACACCTTC; CDR3: CASQPQGLIYGYTF
V: TRBV20-1; D: .; size: .; J: TRBJ2-4; DNA: TGCAGTGCTAGAGATGCGGACATTCAGTACTTC; CDR3: CSARDADIQYF
V: TRBV29-1; D: TRBD1; size: .; J: TRBJ1-4; DNA: TGCAGCGCCCGAAGGGACAGGGGGCGTGAAAAACTGTTTTTT; CDR3: CSARRDRGREKLFF
V: TRBV9; D: .; size: few; J: TRBJ2-5; DNA: TGTGCCAGCAGCGTAGGACTCCAAACTCAAGAGACCCAGTACTTC; CDR3: CASSVGLQTQETQYF
V: TRBV30; D: .; size: .; J: TRBJ2-7; DNA: TGTGCCTGGCTACTCCGGGGAAGCTACGAGCAGTACTTC; CDR3: CAWLLRGSYEQYF
V: TRBV9; D: TRBD2; size: once; J: TRBJ2-2; DNA: TGTGCCAGCAGCGTAGAGGCTAGCGGGGGCCTAAACACCGGGGAGCTGTTTTTT; CDR3: CASSVEASGGLNTGELFF
V: TRBV30; D: .; size: .; J: TRBJ1-1; DNA: TGTGCCTGGACTTCCGGGTTCGTAGCTTTCTTT; CDR3: CAWTSGFVAFF
V: TRBV4-2; D: TRBD2; size: .; J: TRBJ2-7; DNA: TGTGCCAGCGGCCATGTACTAGCGGAAAGTTCCTACGAGCAGTACTTC; CDR3: CASGHVLAESSYEQYF
V: TRBV28; D: .; size: once; J: TRBJ2-7; DNA: TGTGCCAGCAGTCCTTACTACGAGCAGTACTTC; CDR3: CASSPYYEQYF
V: TRBV6-4; D: TRBD1; size: few; J: TRBJ1-1; DNA: TGTGCCAGCAGGGGGACAGACCAGAACACTGAAGCTTTCTTT; CDR3: CASRGTDQNTEAFF
V: TRBV5-4; D: TRBD2; size: .; J: TRBJ2-2; DNA: TGTGCCAGCAGTAAAACGGGGGGATCGTTCACCGGGGAGCTGTTTTTT; CDR3: CASSKTGGSFTGELFF
V: TRBV2; D: .; size: .; J: TRBJ1-5; DNA: TGTGCCAGCAGTGAAGACAGTAGCAATCAGCCCCAGCATTTT; CDR3: CASSEDSSNQPQHF
V: TRBV4-1; D: TRBD2; size: .; J: TRBJ2-1; DNA: TGCGCCAGCAGCCCGTTAGCGGGGGTCGGACTAAATCATGAGCAGTTCTTC; CDR3: CASSPLAGVGLNHEQFF
V: TRBV5-1; D: TRBD1; size: .; J: TRBJ1-1; DNA: TGCGCCAGCAGCTTGGGTACAGGGGGCGCAAATGAAAACACTGAAGCTTTCTTT; CDR3: CASSLGTGGANENTEAFF
V: TRBV7-8; D: TRBD2; size: .; J: TRBJ2-1; DNA: TGTGCCAGCAGCGCTAGCGGGGGGCTTGACAATGAGCAGTTCTTC; CDR3: CASSASGGLDNEQFF
V: TRBV5-4; D: TRBD1; size: .; J: TRBJ1-6; DNA: TGTGCCAGCAGCTTGAGGGACAGGGATAATTCACCCCTCCACTTT; CDR3: CASSLRDRDNSPLHF
V: TRBV30; D: TRBD1; size: .; J: TRBJ1-3; DNA: TGTGCCTGGAGTGTAAATTACGGGACAGGGGGAAACACCATATATTTT; CDR3: CAWSVNYGTGGNTIYF
V: TRBV4-3; D: .; size: .; J: TRBJ2-2; DNA: TGCGCCAGCAGCCAACTAAGAATAGCGGAGCGGAGCGGGGAGCTGTTTTTT; CDR3: CASSQLRIAERSGELFF
V: TRBV10-3; D: .; size: .; J: TRBJ1-5; DNA: TGTGCCATCAGTGACCGCCAGGGCAAGACCCAGCCCCAGCATTTT; CDR3: CAISDRQGKTQPQHF
V: TRBV7-2; D: .; size: .; J: TRBJ2-7; DNA: TGTGCCAGCAGCTTAGTTCGCGGATCCTACGAGCAGTACTTC; CDR3: CASSLVRGSYEQYF
V: TRBV19; D: .; size: .; J: TRBJ1-1; DNA: TGTGCCAGTAGTATAGGCCATCCCCCCAGCACTGAAGCTTTCTTT; CDR3: CASSIGHPPSTEAFF
V: TRBV11-2; D: .; size: few; J: TRBJ2-7; DNA: TGTGCCAGCAGCTTAGTGACGTTCGGACATGCGTCCTACGAGCAGTACTTC; CDR3: CASSLVTFGHASYEQYF
V: TRBV7-9; D: TRBD1; size: .; J: TRBJ2-1; DNA: TGTGCCAGCAGCCCAGCGACAGGGCCTGGGGAGCAGTTCTTC; CDR3: CASSPATGPGEQFF
V: TRBV7-9; D: TRBD1; size: .; J: TRBJ1-2; DNA: TGTGCCAGCAGCTTACGCAGGGGGCATTATGGCTACACCTTC; CDR3: CASSLRRGHYGYTF
V: TRBV7-2; D: TRBD1; size: .; J: TRBJ2-7; DNA: TGTGCCAGCAGCCGGGGGACAGGGGGGTCCTACGAGCAGTACTTC; CDR3: CASSRGTGGSYEQYF
V: TRBV5-1; D: TRBD2; size: .; J: TRBJ2-7; DNA: TGCGCCAGCAGCCGGGGGACTAGCGGGGGCGCCTTGGGGGAGCAGTACTTC; CDR3: CASSRGTSGGALGEQYF
V: TRBV9; D: TRBD2; size: .; J: TRBJ2-3; DNA: TGTGCCAGCAGCCAGACTAGCGGGGGGGATACGCAGTATTTT; CDR3: CASSQTSGGDTQYF
V: TRBV6-4; D: TRBD1; size: .; J: TRBJ2-1; DNA: TGTGCCATCCCCGGACAGGGGAGGCGTAATGAGCAGTTCTTC; CDR3: CAIPGQGRRNEQFF
V: TRBV5-1; D: .; size: .; J: TRBJ2-7; DNA: TGCGCCAGCAGCTTGTACGGGGGAACCTACGAGCAGTACTTC; CDR3: CASSLYGGTYEQYF
V: TRBV2; D: TRBD2; size: .; J: TRBJ2-5; DNA: TGTGCCAGCAGCTTCGGACTAGCGGGGGTTGGGGAGCAGTACTTC; CDR3: CASSFGLAGVGEQYF
V: TRBV11-2; D: .; size: few; J: TRBJ2-7; DNA: TGTGCCAGCAGCTTTGAACTAGTCTTCCACGAGCAGTACTTC; CDR3: CASSFELVFHEQYF